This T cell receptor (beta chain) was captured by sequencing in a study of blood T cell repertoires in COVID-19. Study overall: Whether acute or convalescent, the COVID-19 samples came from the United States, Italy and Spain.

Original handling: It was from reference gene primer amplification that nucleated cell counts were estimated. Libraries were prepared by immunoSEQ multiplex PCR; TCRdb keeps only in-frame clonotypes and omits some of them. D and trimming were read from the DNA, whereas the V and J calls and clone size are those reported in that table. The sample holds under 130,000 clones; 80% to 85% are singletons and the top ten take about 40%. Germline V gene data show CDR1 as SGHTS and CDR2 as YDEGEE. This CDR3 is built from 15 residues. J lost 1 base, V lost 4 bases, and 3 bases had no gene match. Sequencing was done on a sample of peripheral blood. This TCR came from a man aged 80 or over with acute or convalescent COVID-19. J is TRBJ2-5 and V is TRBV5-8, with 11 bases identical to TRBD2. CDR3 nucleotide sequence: TGTGCCAGCAGCGCGGGACTAGCGGCCCAAGAGACCCAGTACTTC. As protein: CASSAGLAAQETQYF. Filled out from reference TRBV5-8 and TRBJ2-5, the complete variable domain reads EAGVTQSPTHLIKTRGQQATLRCSPISGHTSVYWYQQALGLGLQFLLWYDEGEERNRGNFPPRFSGRQFPNYSSELNVNALELEDSALYLCASSAGLAAQETQYFGPGTRLLVL.